This TCR beta chain was identified in a study of cytomegalovirus exposure and HLA in healthy donors. Study background: Within the Caucasian-associated ancestry cluster were around 80% of the roughly 400 genotyped donors.

Use of 60 Vbeta and 13 Jbeta primers characterized the PCR. Method: immunoSEQ multiplex PCR; TCRdb's copy keeps in-frame clones and lacks some. The sample contains approximately 190,000 clones, 82% of which appear only once. Whole-study results and caveats: In a later analysis, TCR beta V- and J-gene trimming showed a link to a missense DCLRE1C variant.

The CDR3 consists of 16 residues. With 6 bases removed from V and 0 bases from J, the gap between germline ends came to 14 bases. Germline loops: CDR1 ENHRY, CDR2 SYGVKD. To note about this clone: No antigen is known for it.

The rearrangement uses TRBV10-3 and TRBJ1-4; no reliable D call. The receptor's source is a woman between 18 and 29 years old in good health and CMV-seronegative. Sequencing was done on a sample of PBMCs. The CDR3: CAIRPGSDATNEKLFF. The CDR3 coding sequence is TGTGCCATCAGACCGGGTTCCGATGCAACTAATGAAAAACTGTTTTTT.